This T cell receptor beta chain stems from a study of T cells in Graves' hyperthyroidism and ophthalmopathy. The TCR beta CDR3 regions underwent amplification using RNA transcripts as the source. Carried out on the TCR CDR3, a first-round RT-PCR used the HTBI primer set. Each CDR3 protein is one row after TCRdb ran MiXCR on the multiplex PCR reads. The top ten clones hold roughly 5.5% of a sample with approximately 600,000 distinct CDR3 sequences, about 15% of them seen once. This clonotype has at least ten counts. This sequence originates from a woman under 40 with Graves' hyperthyroidism that later progressed to Graves' ophthalmopathy. The sequencing sample was made of blood.

The CDR3 DNA reads as TGTGCCAGCAGTTTTCCTTCACTAGCGGCTTTTAACGAGCAGTACTTC. It encodes CASSFPSLAAFNEQYF. The chain links TRBV28 to TRBJ2-7, with 8 nucleotides matching TRBD2. J was trimmed by 5 bases and V by 3 bases; bases with no gene match: 12. The CDR3 has 16 amino acids. From germline, CDR1 is MDHEN and CDR2 SYDVKM.